The sequence of this T cell receptor (beta chain) was determined in a study of siplizumab effects on memory and regulatory T cells. General study findings and limits: No naive or memory phenotype could be assigned to roughly 75-97% of proliferating clones.

Trimming cost V 5 bases and J 6 bases, with 14 bases left between them. The CDR3 extends over 14 amino acids. The germline V gene encodes CDR1 SEHNR and CDR2 FQNEAQ (reference sequence). Libraries were prepared by immunoSEQ multiplex PCR; TCRdb keeps only in-frame clonotypes and omits some of them. The sample shows around 99,000 clones, roughly 94% of them seen only once. Worth noting for this clone: The antigen is unknown.

The clonotype originates from a human donor in good health. The sequencing sample was made of Tregs sorted from blood. This chain links TRBV7-9 with TRBJ1-3; a weak D match, TRBD1 (5 bases). This CDR3 reads CASSRSGSSNTIYF. The CDR3 DNA is TGTGCCAGCAGCCGGTCAGGGAGTTCAAACACCATATATTTT.